The text below deals with one TCR beta chain. The antigen is unknown. The source of the sample is a study of identical twins. TCRdb itself ran the 5' RACE reads through MiXCR, one entry per CDR3 protein. The sample gives about 810,000 distinct CDR3 sequences, 10% to 15% of which show up once; around 1.5% is in the top ten. V gave up 1 base and J gave up 8 bases, with 14 bases separating them. The CDR3 contains 15 residues. General study findings and limits: Excess low generation probability was seen in twin-shared out-of-frame alpha sequences. Carriage of fewer insertions was seen in abundant cord blood beta clonotypes, whereas memory repertoires showed none.

This sample was also put to use in a study of yellow fever vaccine responses in identical twins.

The chain uses TRBV12-3 or TRBV12-4 and TRBJ1-4, with a weak D call TRBD1 (5 bases). The sequenced material came from PBMCs. The sequence was obtained from a woman younger than 30 in good health. CDR3 coding DNA: TGTGCCAGCAGTTTAGGTCTGGGGCTGCGGGAAAAACTGTTTTTT. Its translation is CASSLGLGLREKLFF.